This T cell receptor beta chain emerged from a study of OX40 agonist ivuxolimab in advanced cancers. Whole-study findings and limits: At doses 0.1 to 3.0 mg/kg, CD4+ and CD8+ clones expanded.

CDR3 length: 17 residues. V was clipped by 2 bases and J by 1 base, with 19 bases between them. Germline lookup yields CDR1 GTSNPN and CDR2 SVGIG (reference sequence). Notes on this clone: Its target is not known.

Assay: immunoSEQ multiplex PCR; the TCRdb copy retains only in-frame clones and omits some. This table holds 65,000 to 95,000 clones, more than 75% found once. The sample was CD4+ or CD8+ T cells sorted from blood, taken in a trial of the OX40 agonist ivuxolimab. The source is an adult with an advanced solid tumor such as melanoma, head and neck, liver or kidney cancer. The chain is built from TRBV30 and TRBJ2-3; tentative D call: TRBD2 (7 bases). The CDR3 protein is CAWSLGGATVGTDTQYF. DNA for the CDR3: TGTGCCTGGAGTCTAGGGGGGGCCACGGTCGGCACAGATACGCAGTATTTT.